The clone carrying this T cell receptor (beta chain) was detected a few times. The antigen remains unidentified. TCRdb ran MiXCR on the RT-PCR reads and lists one entry per CDR3 protein. Here the sample spans 300,000 to 350,000 distinct CDR3 sequences, less than 25% being singletons. This sample is drawn from a study of response to subunit inactivated influenza vaccine. Notes on the study in general: The authors suggested that few new T cells are recruited per seasonal influenza vaccination.

Trimming pared 1 base from V and 5 bases from J, leaving 9 bases between. The germline V gene encodes CDR1 SGHTA and CDR2 FQGTGA. This CDR3 comprises 13 residues. The sequence came from a man aged 50-75 years who received an inactivated influenza vaccine. Sequences were derived from PBMCs from blood, sampled approximately 22 months after vaccination. The V gene is TRBV7-3, the J gene TRBJ2-7; no firm D call. Here the CDR3 DNA reads TGTGCCAGCAGCTTAAAACCACCCCACGAGCAGTACTTC. Protein: CASSLKPPHEQYF.